These 16 T cell receptor beta chains were all obtained from the same sample, sequenced in a study of blood T cell repertoires in COVID-19. Profiled with immunoSEQ multiplex PCR; TCRdb holds only in-frame clones, not every one. The table includes 200,000 to 250,000 clones, about 90% detected once. The specimen sequenced was peripheral blood. The receptors shown here come from a woman aged 18-29 years who had recovered from COVID-19.

The chain combines TRBV13 with TRBJ2-1; D is perhaps TRBD1 (6 bases). Germline CDR1 PRHDT, CDR2 FYEKMQ (reference sequence). V lost 5 bases to trimming and J lost 6 bases, with 14 bases between them. The CDR3 has 14 residues. The CDR3 nucleotides are TGTGCCAGCAGCATACAAACAGGGAGCAATGAGCAGTTCTTC. It codes for CASSIQTGSNEQFF.

The table lists this clone with a few counts. The chain joins TRBV30 to TRBJ1-1, with D tentatively TRBD1 (5 bases). This CDR3 is built from 12 residues. V lost 3 bases to trimming and J lost 6 bases, with 11 bases between them. The germline V gene encodes CDR1 GTSNPN and CDR2 SVGIG (reference sequence). CDR3: CAWRGGTAEAFF. CDR3 in DNA: TGTGCCTGGAGGGGGGGAACGGCTGAAGCTTTCTTT.

The genes are TRBV5-5 and TRBJ2-5; 8 bases agree with TRBD2. CDR1 is SGHKS and CDR2 is YYEKEE in the germline V gene (reference sequence). The CDR3 runs to 16 residues. Trimming removed 1 base from V and 2 bases from J; junction bases left unmatched: 7. CDR3 residues: CASSLFLAGSQETQYF. CDR3 in DNA: TGTGCCAGCAGCTTGTTCCTAGCGGGCTCACAAGAGACCCAGTACTTC.

This clone was seen a few times. The J gene is TRBJ2-2, the V gene TRBV7-3; 13 bases map to TRBD2. The CDR3 length is 16 residues. V was pared by 6 bases and J by 4 bases, with 5 bases of the junction left unmatched. Germline lookup yields CDR1 SGHTA and CDR2 FQGTGA. CDR3 sequence: CASRRTSGSSTGELFF. In DNA form, the CDR3 reads TGTGCCAGCAGGCGGACTAGCGGGAGTAGCACCGGGGAGCTGTTTTTT.

This chain connects TRBV30 to TRBJ2-1; 8 nucleotides agree with TRBD2. The germline CDR1 and CDR2 sequences are GTSNPN and SVGIG (reference sequence). The CDR3 loop spans 12 amino acids. V shed 2 bases, J shed 11 bases, and the junction held 5 bases outside the gene matches. The CDR3 region has the DNA TGTGCCTGGAGTCGCGGCGGGAGGCAGCAGTTCTTC. This sequence encodes CAWSRGGRQQFF. The full variable domain, with the rest looked up from reference TRBV30 and TRBJ2-1, is SQTIHQWPATLVQPVGSPLSLECTVEGTSNPNLYWYRQAAGRGLQLLFYSVGIGQISSEVPQNLSASRPQDRQFILSSKKLLLSDSGFYLCAWSRGGRQQFFGPGTRLTVL.

The V call is TRBV18, the J call TRBJ2-1, with TRBD2 matching 10 bases. Germline CDR1 KGHSH, CDR2 LQKENI. This CDR3 spans 15 amino acids. The junction had 6 bases not matched to a gene; V was cut back by 5 bases and J by 5 bases. The DNA of the CDR3 is TGTGCCAGCTCAATCACTAGCGGGACGAACAATGAGCAGTTCTTC. Residues: CASSITSGTNNEQFF.

This rearrangement joins TRBV4-2 to TRBJ1-5, with D perhaps TRBD1 (6 bases). The germline V gene has CDR1 LGHNA and CDR2 YNFKEQ. This CDR3 is 14 amino acids long. Trimming took 3 bases from V and 4 from J, leaving 10 bases between them. The CDR3 nucleotides are TGTGCCAGCAGCCAGGGGGCAGGGAATCAGCCCCAGCATTTT. Its translation: CASSQGAGNQPQHF.

The V gene is TRBV4-2, the J gene TRBJ1-1, with D possibly matching TRBD1 (6 bases). In germline, CDR1 is LGHNA, CDR2 YNFKEQ. The CDR3 has 15 residues. V lost 4 bases and J lost 2, with 14 bases in between. The CDR3 sequence: CASSPSPTGNTEAFF. The CDR3 DNA is TGTGCCAGCAGCCCCTCCCCGACAGGAAACACTGAAGCTTTCTTT.

About this clone itself: The same CDR3 arises from other DNA sequences in this sample as well. The chain links TRBV7-2 to TRBJ1-2; D is ambiguous. V was pared by 0 bases and J by 5 bases, with 7 bases between. Germline lookup yields CDR1 SGHTA and CDR2 FQGNSA. The CDR3 contains 13 residues. CDR3 sequence: CASSLATGYGYTF. Here the CDR3 DNA reads TGTGCCAGCAGCTTAGCAACGGGATATGGCTACACCTTC. Together with reference TRBV7-2 and TRBJ1-2, the CDR3 gives the full variable domain: GAGVSQSPSNKVTEKGKDVELRCDPISGHTALYWYRQSLGQGLEFLIYFQGNSAPDKSGLPSDRFSAERTGGSVSTLTIQRTQQEDSAVYLCASSLATGYGYTFGSGTRLTVV.

Regarding this clone: The same CDR3 also results from other DNA sequences found in this sample. This chain links TRBV7-9 with TRBJ1-5, with D uncertain. CDR3 length: 14 amino acids. Germline CDR1 SEHNR, CDR2 FQNEAQ (reference sequence). The V gene lost 1 base and the J gene lost 0 bases, with 4 bases spanning the gap. CDR3 protein: CASSLDSSNQPQHF. The CDR3 nucleotides read TGTGCCAGCAGCTTAGACAGTAGCAATCAGCCCCAGCATTTT. The full variable domain, its missing parts supplied by reference TRBV7-9 and TRBJ1-5, is DTGVSQNPRHKITKRGQNVTFRCDPISEHNRLYWYRQTLGQGPEFLTYFQNEAQLEKSRLLSDRFSAERPKGSFSTLEIQRTEQGDSAMYLCASSLDSSNQPQHFGDGTRLSIL.

This chain uses TRBV7-9 with TRBJ1-3, with D unresolved. Trimming left V 5 bases short and J 3 bases short, with 26 bases between. The CDR3 totals 19 residues. Germline V lookup: CDR1 SEHNR, CDR2 FQNEAQ (reference sequence). The CDR3 loop is CASSPRRGDPLLFGNTIYF. Written as DNA, the CDR3 is TGTGCCAGCAGCCCAAGGCGGGGAGATCCTTTACTATTTGGAAACACCATATATTTT.

The V gene is TRBV25-1, the J gene TRBJ1-5, with TRBD1 as a possible D gene (6 bases). The CDR3 extends over 14 amino acids. Trimming removed 8 bases from V and 4 bases from J, with 15 bases in between. CDR1 and CDR2 from the germline V gene are MGHDK and SYGVNS. The chain's CDR3 is CASSNRVGNQPQHF. The CDR3, as DNA: TGTGCCAGCTCAAACAGGGTTGGGAATCAGCCCCAGCATTTT.

The chain employs TRBV4-1 and TRBJ2-1; D is ambiguous. V was clipped by 0 bases and J by 7 bases, with 4 bases between them. This CDR3 is 12 amino acids long. Germline V gives CDR1 MGHRA, CDR2 YSYEKL. In nucleotides, the CDR3 is TGCGCCAGCAGCCAAGAGCGGAATGAGCAGTTCTTC. Translation: CASSQERNEQFF.

J is TRBJ1-1 and V is TRBV19; D is unclear. The CDR3 sequence is 14 residues long. With 3 bases removed from V and 4 bases from J, the gap between germline ends came to 12 bases. Germline CDR1 reads LNHDA; CDR2 reads SQIVND (reference sequence). The CDR3 sequence: CASSISLGGTEAFF. CDR3 DNA sequence: TGTGCCAGTAGTATTTCCTTAGGAGGCACTGAAGCTTTCTTT.

The chain employs TRBV12-2 and TRBJ2-6; the listed D gene, TRBD1, was not tested against the DNA. TRBV12-2 counts as a pseudogene. The CDR3 length is 19 residues. In nucleotides, the CDR3 is TGTGCAAGTCGCTTAACAAGTGGAAAGGGGCTCTCTGGGGCCAACGTCCTGACTTTC. The encoded protein is CASRLTSGKGLSGANVLTF.

The genes are TRBV6-1 and TRBJ1-1; TRBD1 might be the D (5 bases). Deletions cut 2 bases from V and 10 bases from J, with 8 bases between. The CDR3 runs 11 residues. The germline V gene encodes CDR1 MNHNS and CDR2 SASEGT. The CDR3 region is CASSEPGGAFF. The CDR3 coding sequence is TGTGCCAGCAGTGAACCCGGGGGAGCTTTCTTT.